One sample yielded the 19 T cell receptor beta chains listed below, sequenced in a study of T cells after yellow fever vaccination. TCRdb fed the 5' RACE reads into MiXCR, producing one record per CDR3 protein. This repertoire shows 400,000 or so distinct CDR3 sequences, roughly 12% found once; its top ten account for more than 15%. The sequencing here drew on PBMCs, taken on the day of the first yellow fever vaccination. The source of these receptors is a man between 18 and 29 years old who received the YFV17D yellow fever vaccine.

This clonotype was picked up a small number of times. The genes are TRBV6-2 or TRBV6-3 and TRBJ2-5; 7 bases are a match to TRBD2. Germline-derived CDR1 and CDR2 are MNHEY and SVGEGT. CDR3 length: 14 amino acids. V was clipped by 6 bases and J by 5 bases; unmatched bases: 9. The CDR3 DNA follows: TGTGCCAGCAGAGCCACAGCGGGAAGGGAGACCCAGTACTTC. It translates to CASRATAGRETQYF.

This clonotype was seen many times. The chain carries TRBV7-9 and TRBJ2-3; 12 bases match TRBD1. The V and J ends lost 4 bases and 6 bases, in that order; junction bases with no gene match: 8. The CDR3 has 16 amino acids. Per germline, CDR1 SEHNR and CDR2 FQNEAQ (reference sequence). The CDR3: CASSSTGTGGLDTQYF. CDR3 coding DNA: TGTGCCAGCAGCTCGACCGGGACAGGGGGCCTCGATACGCAGTATTTT.

This clonotype was counted a few times. The chain combines TRBV20-1 with TRBJ2-3; D gene unclear. Germline V gene sequence: CDR1 DFQATT, CDR2 SNEGSKA (reference sequence). The germline V and J ends were trimmed by 1 base and 0 bases, with 5 bases remaining between them. The CDR3 is made up of 13 amino acids. The CDR3 protein is CSARAESTDTQYF. CDR3 bases: TGCAGTGCTAGAGCGGAGAGCACAGATACGCAGTATTTT.

A few counts support this clonotype. A much larger clonotype is one base distant, so this may be a read error. The V call is TRBV28, the J call TRBJ2-5; no definite D call. V gave up 3 bases and J gave up 6 bases, with 5 bases separating them. Germline CDR1 is MDHEN and CDR2 is SYDVKM. The CDR3 totals 11 residues. CDR3 in amino acids: CASSFRKTQYF. For the CDR3, the DNA is TGTGCCAGCAGTTTTCGGAAGACCCAGTACTTC.

This chain joins TRBV2 and TRBJ2-1, with TRBD2 matching 12 bases. CDR3 size: 15 residues. Germline V gene lookup returns CDR1 SNHLY and CDR2 FYNNEI. Trimming cost V 8 bases and J 3 bases; bases outside gene matches: 5. CDR3 amino acids: CASRGTSGYYNEQFF. As DNA, the CDR3 is TGTGCCAGCCGAGGGACTAGCGGGTACTACAATGAGCAGTTCTTC.

This clonotype was counted at least ten times. This sequence joins TRBV24-1 and TRBJ2-2; D is unclear. This CDR3 has 12 residues. Germline V CDR1 and CDR2: KGHDR, SFDVKD. V was clipped by 3 bases and J by 7 bases, with 5 bases between them. This CDR3 is CATSDRFGELFF. Here the CDR3 DNA reads TGTGCCACCAGTGATCGTTTCGGGGAGCTGTTTTTT.

In its sample, this clonotype was seen a few times. The CDR3, as DNA: TGTGCCAGCAGCATCCGGCCGGGGATGGGCTACGAGCAGTACTTC. This sequence encodes CASSIRPGMGYEQYF. The V call is TRBV5-5, the J call TRBJ2-7; maybe TRBD2 (5 bases). V shed 4 bases and J shed 3 bases, with 17 bases lying between them. The CDR3 is made up of 15 amino acids. The V gene's germline CDR1 is SGHKS and CDR2 YYEKEE (reference sequence).

This chain joins TRBV9 and TRBJ2-3; D uncertain. The CDR3 is 12 amino acids. Per germline, CDR1 SGDLS and CDR2 YYNGEE. Trimming took 3 bases from V and 2 from J, leaving 4 bases between them. The CDR3 protein is CASSEYTDTQYF. The CDR3, as DNA: TGTGCCAGCAGCGAATACACAGATACGCAGTATTTT.

CDR3 sequence reads: CASSYSGTGGQHGNQPQHF. CDR3 sequence (DNA): TGTGCCAGCAGTTACTCCGGGACAGGGGGTCAACATGGCAATCAGCCCCAGCATTTT. The chain joins TRBV6-2 or TRBV6-3 to TRBJ1-5; 11 nucleotides line up with TRBD1. The CDR3 sequence is 19 residues long. J was trimmed by 2 bases and V by 0 bases; bases with no gene match: 9. Germline values: CDR1 MNHEY, CDR2 SVGEGT.

V usage is TRBV4-2 and J usage is TRBJ2-7; 9 bases align to TRBD2. CDR3 length: 17 residues. Germline CDR1 is LGHNA and CDR2 is YNFKEQ. V gave up 0 bases and J gave up 1 base; unmatched junction bases: 7. In DNA, the CDR3 is TGTGCCAGCAGCCAAGATGCCAGCGGGGGGCCGTCCTACGAGCAGTACTTC. Translated, it gives CASSQDASGGPSYEQYF.

This clonotype was counted only a few times. CDR3 sequence (DNA): TGTGCCAGCAGCCTCGGGATCTTCACCGGGGAGCTGTTTTTT. Residues: CASSLGIFTGELFF. The gene calls are TRBV5-5 and TRBJ2-2; TRBD2 is a possible D gene (5 bases). There are 14 residues in the CDR3. The ends were cut back, 4 bases at V and 4 bases at J, with 11 bases in the middle. Germline lookup yields CDR1 SGHKS and CDR2 YYEKEE (reference sequence).

This sequence joins TRBV10-3 and TRBJ2-5, with unresolved D. Trimming cost V 6 bases and J 1 base, with 12 bases left between them. The CDR3 has 14 amino acids. The germline V gene encodes CDR1 ENHRY and CDR2 SYGVKD. CDR3 region: CAISVSTLQETQYF. The CDR3 coding sequence is TGTGCCATCAGCGTATCTACCCTCCAAGAGACCCAGTACTTC.

This clonotype showed up many times. The chain links TRBV12-3 or TRBV12-4 to TRBJ1-3, with unresolved D. V lost 7 bases to trimming and J lost 0 bases, with 4 bases between them. CDR3 length: 12 residues. DNA of the CDR3: TGTGCCAGCAAGGTCTCTGGAAACACCATATATTTT. Its protein product is CASKVSGNTIYF.

The chain has TRBV6-1 and TRBJ2-1; 10 bases agree with TRBD2. CDR3 length: 13 amino acids. J lost 6 bases, V lost 6 bases, and 2 bases had no gene match. Germline values: CDR1 MNHNS, CDR2 SASEGT. The CDR3 reads CASSIAGGNEQFF. The CDR3 DNA is TGTGCCAGCAGCATAGCGGGGGGCAATGAGCAGTTCTTC.

The CDR3 bases are TGTGCCAGCAGCACCGGGACAGGGGGTCCTAGGGGGGAGACCCAGTACTTC. It specifies CASSTGTGGPRGETQYF. The chain has TRBV9 and TRBJ2-5; the match to TRBD1 covers 11 bases. CDR1 and CDR2 (germline): SGDLS, YYNGEE. The CDR3 is 17 amino acids. V shed 4 bases, J shed 5 bases, and the junction held 13 bases outside the gene matches.

Concerning this clonotype: Germline and junction disagree at one end, which may indicate a read error. This chain links TRBV9 with TRBJ2-5; TRBD2 matches 11 bases. Germline values: CDR1 SGDLS, CDR2 YYNGEE. The CDR3 is 17 residues long. The CDR3 is CGSSATQGLADQETQYF. CDR3 DNA: TGTGGCAGCAGCGCGACCCAGGGACTAGCGGACCAAGAGACCCAGTACTTC.

The genes are TRBV6-2 or TRBV6-3 and TRBJ2-7; 7 bases match TRBD1. The V gene end was trimmed by 6 bases and the J gene end by 7 bases; junction bases not matched to a gene: 9. This CDR3 region has 13 residues. CDR1 and CDR2 (germline): MNHEY, SVGEGT. This CDR3 is CASSSDRAQEQYV. The CDR3 DNA is TGTGCCAGCAGCTCTGACAGGGCCCAAGAGCAGTACGTC.

The chain couples TRBV28 to TRBJ1-3; no clear D gene. Trimming removed 6 bases from V and 0 bases from J, with 3 bases in between. In germline, CDR1 is MDHEN, CDR2 SYDVKM. This CDR3 is 12 amino acids long. CDR3 loop: CASRISGNTIYF. The CDR3 DNA follows: TGTGCCAGCAGAATCTCTGGAAACACCATATATTTT.

V usage is TRBV9 and J usage is TRBJ2-3; D is ambiguous. This CDR3 is 17 amino acids long. V gave up 3 bases and J gave up 2 bases, with 19 bases separating them. Germline V gene sequence: CDR1 SGDLS, CDR2 YYNGEE. CDR3 nucleotide sequence: TGTGCCAGCAGCGCTCATCGACTCCACGAGCACACAGATACGCAGTATTTT. Protein: CASSAHRLHEHTDTQYF.